These T cell receptor beta chains were read from a single sample in a study of cytomegalovirus exposure and HLA in healthy donors. Only in-frame clones appear in the TCRdb table, and some are missing; sequencing was by immunoSEQ multiplex PCR. The table includes 150,000 or so clones, approximately 80% detected once. The specimen sequenced was PBMCs. The receptors originated from a man under 40 in good health and CMV-seropositive. Each CDR3 is given with its conserved first and last residue. The D gene is left open where the match is weak. A row's size may be missing; if present it is once, few, many or a size class.

DNA	CDR3	J	length	size	D	V
TGCGCCAGCAGCTTGGAGCCGGTTTTGGGGGGGGAGCAGTTCTTC	CASSLEPVLGGEQFF	TRBJ2-1	15	.	TRBD2	TRBV5-1
TGCGCCAGCAGCCGGGACAGGGTCAACGCTGAGCAGTTCTTC	CASSRDRVNAEQFF	TRBJ2-1	14	.	TRBD1	TRBV5-1
TGTGCCAGCAGTTTTAGACAGGGTTCTTCTTGGGAGCAGTACTTC	CASSFRQGSSWEQYF	TRBJ2-7	15	.	TRBD1	TRBV28
TGCGCCAGCAGACCCAGGGCTAGCGACGAGCAGTACTTC	CASRPRASDEQYF	TRBJ2-7	13	.	.	TRBV5-1
TGTGCCAGCAGTGAAGCAGGTGGGGGGACAGATACGCAGTATTTT	CASSEAGGGTDTQYF	TRBJ2-3	15	few	.	TRBV2
TGTGCCACCAGCAGAGTACTTTACAGGGATGGAACCTACAATGAGCAGTTCTTC	CATSRVLYRDGTYNEQFF	TRBJ2-1	18	.	.	TRBV15
TGTGCCAGCAGTTCCCCTCTCCAGCGAGATACGCAGTATTTT	CASSSPLQRDTQYF	TRBJ2-3	14	.	.	TRBV27
TGTGCCAGCAGCTCTGGAACGGTACAGGGCTATGGCTACACCTTC	CASSSGTVQGYGYTF	TRBJ1-2	15	.	.	TRBV7-2
TGTGCTAGTGCCTTCGGAGGTGCCGGCTACGAGCAGTACTTC	CASAFGGAGYEQYF	TRBJ2-7	14	.	.	TRBV12-5
TGTGCCAGCAGCTTAGTTATCGGTACGCAGTATTTT	CASSLVIGTQYF	TRBJ2-3	12	.	.	TRBV11-2
TGTGCCAGCTCGGACAGGGTTAATGAGCAGTTCTTC	CASSDRVNEQFF	TRBJ2-1	12	.	TRBD1	TRBV10-3
TGTGCCAGCAGTTTCCCAGGTGCTGAAGCTTTCTTT	CASSFPGAEAFF	TRBJ1-1	12	.	.	TRBV27
TGTGCCAGCAGTCCCCACAGGGGGGTTATCTACGAGCAGTACTTC	CASSPHRGVIYEQYF	TRBJ2-7	15	.	TRBD1	TRBV27
TGCGCCAGCAGCTTTTTAGGGGCTCCGAACACTGAAGCTTTCTTT	CASSFLGAPNTEAFF	TRBJ1-1	15	.	.	TRBV5-1
TGTGCCAGCAGCCGACAGGGGACCCATAGCAATCAGCCCCAGCATTTT	CASSRQGTHSNQPQHF	TRBJ1-5	16	.	TRBD1	TRBV7-2
TGTGCCAGCAGCCAAGGCGCCGGGAGTACGCAGTATTTT	CASSQGAGSTQYF	TRBJ2-3	13	.	.	TRBV4-2
TGTGCCAGCACCTACCCCGGGACTAGCGGGATGACCGGGGAGCTGTTTTTT	CASTYPGTSGMTGELFF	TRBJ2-2	17	few	TRBD2	TRBV11-2
TGTGCCAGCAGCTACGGACAGGGAGGTAGCAATCAGCCCCAGCATTTT	CASSYGQGGSNQPQHF	TRBJ1-5	16	.	TRBD1	TRBV2
TGTGCCAGCAGTTTAAACGAGTTCACTGAAGCTTTCTTT	CASSLNEFTEAFF	TRBJ1-1	13	.	.	TRBV28
TGTGCCAGCAGCCAAGTGCACAGGGCAGAGACCCAGTACTTC	CASSQVHRAETQYF	TRBJ2-5	14	.	.	TRBV7-3
TGTGCCAGCAGCTTAGGGGGCAGTCCAACCTCCTACAATGAGCAGTTCTTC	CASSLGGSPTSYNEQFF	TRBJ2-1	17	once	.	TRBV7-9
TGTGCCAGCAGCTTAGGGACAGGGCGCACTGAAGCTTTCTTT	CASSLGTGRTEAFF	TRBJ1-1	14	.	TRBD1	TRBV7-8
TGTGCCAGCAGCGTAGGACAGGCGGCGGCTATGAACACTGAAGCTTTCTTT	CASSVGQAAAMNTEAFF	TRBJ1-1	17	.	.	TRBV9
TGTGCCAGCAGCTTAAGGTTAACCAGCGGACGCTCTGGGGCCAACGTCCTGACTTTC	CASSLRLTSGRSGANVLTF	TRBJ2-6	19	.	.	TRBV11-1
TGTGCCAGGGGGCGGGATACGTGGGAGACCCAGTACTTC	CARGRDTWETQYF	TRBJ2-5	13	.	.	TRBV28
TGTGCCAGTAGTACGACGGGAGGGTACACAGATACGCAGTATTTT	CASSTTGGYTDTQYF	TRBJ2-3	15	few	TRBD2	TRBV19
TGTGCCAGCAGCTCCTCGACTAGCGGGAGTCACGAGCAGTACTTC	CASSSSTSGSHEQYF	TRBJ2-7	15	few	TRBD2	TRBV11-2
TGTGCCAGCAGCTTAAACAGTTACAACACTGAAGCTTTCTTT	CASSLNSYNTEAFF	TRBJ1-1	14	.	.	TRBV7-2
TGCAGCGCCTTAGCGTGGGAGGGGACCGGGGAGCTGTTTTTT	CSALAWEGTGELFF	TRBJ2-2	14	.	TRBD2	TRBV29-1
TGTGCCACCAGCATCATGGGACAGATGAACACTGAAGCTTTCTTT	CATSIMGQMNTEAFF	TRBJ1-1	15	.	TRBD1	TRBV15
TGCGCCAGCAGCTTGGAGCGGGACGAGCAGTACTTC	CASSLERDEQYF	TRBJ2-7	12	.	.	TRBV5-1
TGCAGTGTTAGGACTTTTTACGAGCAGTACTTC	CSVRTFYEQYF	TRBJ2-7	11	.	.	TRBV20-1
TGTGCCAGCAGCTTGCGCCAGACTTCCTACAATGAGCAGTTCTTC	CASSLRQTSYNEQFF	TRBJ2-1	15	.	.	TRBV5-8
TGTGCCACCAGCATGTACAGTTACACCGGGGAGCTGTTTTTT	CATSMYSYTGELFF	TRBJ2-2	14	.	.	TRBV15
TGTGCCAGCAGTTTCGGGGGGCTTTACGAGCAGTACTTC	CASSFGGLYEQYF	TRBJ2-7	13	once	.	TRBV27
TGTGCCTGGAGTGAGGCGGGGGCCAAAAACATTCAGTACTTC	CAWSEAGAKNIQYF	TRBJ2-4	14	few	.	TRBV30
TGTGCCAGCAGCTTAGCGCATCAGGGAAGTGGCTACACCTTC	CASSLAHQGSGYTF	TRBJ1-2	14	.	.	TRBV7-9
TGCAGCGCCGTCGGGACAGGCCGAGGCTACACCTTC	CSAVGTGRGYTF	TRBJ1-2	12	few	TRBD1	TRBV29-1
TGTGCCAGCAGCTTGGCGCAGGGCACAGATACGCAGTATTTT	CASSLAQGTDTQYF	TRBJ2-3	14	.	.	TRBV5-4
TGTGCCAGCAGCCTACAGGGCAGCCCTGAAGCTTTCTTT	CASSLQGSPEAFF	TRBJ1-1	13	.	.	TRBV5-5
TGTGCCAGCAGCCTCGGGACTAGCGGGCCGGTTGGGGAGCAGTTCTTC	CASSLGTSGPVGEQFF	TRBJ2-1	16	.	TRBD2	TRBV7-2